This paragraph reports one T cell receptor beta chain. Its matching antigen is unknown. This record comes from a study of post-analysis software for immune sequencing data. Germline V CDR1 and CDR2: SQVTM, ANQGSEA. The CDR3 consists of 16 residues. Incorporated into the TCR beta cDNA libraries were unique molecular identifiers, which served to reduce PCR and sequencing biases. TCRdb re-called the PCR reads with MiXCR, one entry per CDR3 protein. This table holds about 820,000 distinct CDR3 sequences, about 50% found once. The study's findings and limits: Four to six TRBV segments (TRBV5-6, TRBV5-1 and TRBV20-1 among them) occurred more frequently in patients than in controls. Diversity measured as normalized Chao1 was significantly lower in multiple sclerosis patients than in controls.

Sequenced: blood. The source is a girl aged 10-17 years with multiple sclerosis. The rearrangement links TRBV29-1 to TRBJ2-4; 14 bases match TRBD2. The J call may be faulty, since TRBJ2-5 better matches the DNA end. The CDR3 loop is CSVEGTTSGREETQYF. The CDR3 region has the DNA TGCAGCGTTGAAGGAACGACTAGCGGGAGGGAAGAGACCCAGTACTTC.